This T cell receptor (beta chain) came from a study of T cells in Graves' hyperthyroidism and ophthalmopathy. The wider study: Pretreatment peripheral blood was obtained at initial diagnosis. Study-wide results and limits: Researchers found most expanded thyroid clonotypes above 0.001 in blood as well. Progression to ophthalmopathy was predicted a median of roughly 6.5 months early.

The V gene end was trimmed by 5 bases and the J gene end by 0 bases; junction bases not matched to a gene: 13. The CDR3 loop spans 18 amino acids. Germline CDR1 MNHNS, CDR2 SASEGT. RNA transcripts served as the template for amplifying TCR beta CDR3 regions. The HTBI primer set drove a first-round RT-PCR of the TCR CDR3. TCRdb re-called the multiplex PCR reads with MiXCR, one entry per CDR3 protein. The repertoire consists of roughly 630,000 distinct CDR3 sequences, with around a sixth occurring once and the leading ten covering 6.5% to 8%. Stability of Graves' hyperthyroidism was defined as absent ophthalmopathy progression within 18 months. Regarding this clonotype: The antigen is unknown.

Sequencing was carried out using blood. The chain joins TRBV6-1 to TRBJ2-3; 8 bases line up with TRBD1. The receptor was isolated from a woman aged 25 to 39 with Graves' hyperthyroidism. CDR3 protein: CASSSPPTRTGSTDTQYF. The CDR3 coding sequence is TGTGCCAGCAGTTCGCCCCCAACACGGACAGGGAGCACAGATACGCAGTATTTT.